The next 32 T cell receptor beta chains were all read from a single sample in a study of T-cell reconstitution after alpha-beta-depleted transplantation in children (dated by TCRdb to about 2016). The meaning of the sample's treatment or condition label: allogeneic hematopoietic cell transplantation with graft depleted of TCRalphabeta T cells and CD19 B cells. Library preparation was by PCR. The sequencer listed for this sample is Illumina HiSeq 2500. To normalize quantification of the TCRbeta repertoire, the TCR libraries were built with molecular barcoding that relied on unique molecular identifiers. Using fastp trimming at Q25 and MiXCR clonotype assembly, TCRdb reanalyzed the public sequencing data and kept in-frame beta chains. Rows merge per CDR3 protein into single entries with the most common DNA and genes. This sample comprises about 900,000 distinct CDR3 sequences, 25% to 35% of them detected only once. The top ten clonotypes cover 28% of the sample.

Material: PBMCs, mostly from graft donor cells, obtained 360 days after TCRalphabeta/CD19-depleted stem cell transplant. These receptors were taken from a boy under three years old who had a stem cell transplant for SCID, so the T cells may come from the graft donor.

The chain uses TRBV20-1 and TRBJ2-3, with TRBD2 identical over 8 bases. With V trimmed by 6 bases and J by 6 bases, 11 bases remained unmatched. The germline V gene has CDR1 DFQATT and CDR2 SNEGSKA (reference sequence). This CDR3 is built from 14 residues. The CDR3 DNA is TGCAGTGCCCCCAAGGCGGGGGGTCCCGATACGCAGTATTTT. This encodes CSAPKAGGPDTQYF.

This clonotype is a singleton in its sample. J is TRBJ2-7 and V is TRBV28; 8 positions match TRBD2. Unmatched junction bases numbered 12, after V lost 3 bases and J lost 2 bases. In germline, CDR1 is MDHEN, CDR2 SYDVKM. The CDR3 extends over 17 amino acids. CDR3 nucleotide sequence: TGTGCCAGCAGTTTCCCCCAAATAGCGGGGCGGACCTACGAGCAGTACTTC. Translated, it gives CASSFPQIAGRTYEQYF. The whole variable domain, remainder taken from reference TRBV28 and TRBJ2-7, is DVKVTQSSRYLVKRTGEKVFLECVQDMDHENMFWYRQDPGLGLRLIYFSYDVKMKEKGDIPEGYSVSREKKERFSLILESASTNQTSMYLCASSFPQIAGRTYEQYFGPGTRLTVT.

This clonotype was found a few times. V usage is TRBV3-1 and J usage is TRBJ2-7; D is undetermined. The CDR3 loop spans 13 amino acids. The germline V gene encodes CDR1 LGHDT and CDR2 YNNKEL (reference sequence). V gave up 4 bases and J gave up 3 bases, with 10 bases separating them. The chain's CDR3 is CASSPSSGYEQYF. CDR3 sequence (DNA): TGTGCCAGCAGCCCCTCTTCAGGCTACGAGCAGTACTTC.

This clonotype has only a few counts. The chain carries TRBV15 and TRBJ2-5, with D unclear. Germline V CDR1 and CDR2: LNHNV, YYDKDF (reference sequence). The CDR3 is made up of 16 amino acids. The ends were cut back, 2 bases at V and 4 bases at J, with 17 bases in the middle. In DNA form, the CDR3 reads TGTGCCACCAGCAGATCCTTCGGTCCCCAAGGAGAGACCCAGTACTTC. Amino acid sequence: CATSRSFGPQGETQYF.

This chain uses TRBV11-2 with TRBJ2-2, with D hard to call. This CDR3 region has 13 residues. Trimming removed 4 bases from V and 11 bases from J, with 14 bases in between. From germline, CDR1 is SGHAT and CDR2 FQNNGV. CDR3 loop: CASSSNLQPELFF. Written as DNA, the CDR3 is TGTGCCAGCAGCTCGAACTTACAACCCGAGCTGTTTTTT.

The gene calls are TRBV28 and TRBJ2-1, with D hard to call. The CDR3 totals 12 residues. CDR1 and CDR2 from the germline V gene are MDHEN and SYDVKM. With 5 bases removed from V and 8 bases from J, the gap between germline ends came to 10 bases. DNA for the CDR3: TGTGCCAGCAGTGAACAAGGTGATGAGCAGTTCTTC. Amino acid sequence: CASSEQGDEQFF. The entire variable domain, with the rest obtained from reference TRBV28 and TRBJ2-1, is as follows: DVKVTQSSRYLVKRTGEKVFLECVQDMDHENMFWYRQDPGLGLRLIYFSYDVKMKEKGDIPEGYSVSREKKERFSLILESASTNQTSMYLCASSEQGDEQFFGPGTRLTVL.

V is TRBV5-5 and J is TRBJ2-1, with 8 bases matching TRBD1. Germline CDR1 reads SGHKS; CDR2 reads YYEKEE (reference sequence). V shed 4 bases, J shed 6 bases, and the junction held 12 bases outside the gene matches. CDR3 length: 16 residues. The CDR3 sequence is CASSPPRQGLGNEQFF. The CDR3 region has the DNA TGTGCCAGCAGCCCCCCTCGACAGGGGTTGGGCAATGAGCAGTTCTTC.

This clonotype was detected only a few times. This sequence joins TRBV5-1 and TRBJ1-2, with D possibly matching TRBD1 (6 bases). In germline, CDR1 is SGHRS, CDR2 YFSETQ. The CDR3 totals 17 residues. V gave up 1 base and J gave up 4 bases, with 20 bases separating them. In DNA form, the CDR3 reads TGCGCCAGCAGCTTGCACCCGGGACAAGGATCGATCTATGGCTACACCTTC. Its protein is CASSLHPGQGSIYGYTF.

This clonotype occurred a few times. The chain combines TRBV29-1 with TRBJ2-2; unclear D gene. The V end lost 4 bases, the J end lost 6 bases, and 6 bases lay between the germline ends. The CDR3 runs to 11 residues. Germline values: CDR1 SQVTM, CDR2 ANQGSEA. The CDR3 loop is CSVAGAGELFF. CDR3 in DNA: TGCAGCGTTGCTGGGGCCGGGGAGCTGTTTTTT.

This rearrangement joins TRBV5-1 to TRBJ2-1; D is unclear. Trimming left V 0 bases short and J 4 bases short, with 14 bases between. This CDR3 contains 16 residues. Germline loops: CDR1 SGHRS, CDR2 YFSETQ. DNA for the CDR3: TGCGCCAGCAGCTTGGATTTTCGGTCCCCTTACAATGAGCAGTTCTTC. Its translation: CASSLDFRSPYNEQFF.

There are a few counts of this clonotype. The chain joins TRBV28 to TRBJ1-2; D gene unclear. The V gene lost 6 bases and the J gene lost 9 bases, with 11 bases spanning the gap. The CDR3 consists of 11 residues. The germline CDR1 and CDR2 sequences are MDHEN and SYDVKM. For the CDR3, the DNA is TGTGCCAGCAGCACAGACCGAAGCTACACCTTC. Translation: CASSTDRSYTF.

Details on this clonotype: An end of the junction differs from the germline gene, which may be a read error. The chain recombines TRBV20-1 with TRBJ1-2; TRBD1 aligns across 8 bases. The CDR3 totals 13 residues. CDR1 is DFQATT, CDR2 SNEGSKA, per germline (reference sequence). The CDR3 nucleotides read TGCAGTGCTGGGATCGACAGGGGCCACCATCTCTTTTTC. It translates to CSAGIDRGHHLFF.

The rearrangement joins TRBV29-1 to TRBJ1-2, with TRBD1 matching over 7 bases. The V gene end was trimmed by 7 bases and the J gene end by 6 bases; junction bases not matched to a gene: 17. The CDR3 extends over 15 amino acids. Germline V gene lookup returns CDR1 SQVTM and CDR2 ANQGSEA. The CDR3 loop is CSAPRGRSSWDGYTF. CDR3 sequence (DNA): TGCAGCGCACCGAGGGGGCGTTCGAGCTGGGATGGCTACACCTTC. The full variable domain, in which reference TRBV29-1 and TRBJ1-2 provide the parts outside the CDR3, is SAVISQKPSRDICQRGTSLTIQCQVDSQVTMMFWYRQQPGQSLTLIATANQGSEATYESGFVIDKFPISRPNLTFSTLTVSNMSPEDSSIYLCSAPRGRSSWDGYTFGSGTRLTVV.

The chain is built from TRBV28 and TRBJ2-3, with 13 positions matching TRBD2. CDR1 is MDHEN, CDR2 SYDVKM, per germline. J lost 9 bases, V lost 6 bases, and 9 bases had no gene match. The CDR3 length is 15 residues. CDR3 region: CASSLTSGGPTTQYF. DNA of the CDR3: TGTGCCAGCAGCTTGACTAGCGGGGGGCCCACAACGCAGTATTTT.

V usage is TRBV6-2 or TRBV6-3 and J usage is TRBJ2-3; D possibly corresponds to TRBD2 (5 bases). This CDR3 spans 13 amino acids. Germline CDR1 and CDR2: MNHEY and SVGEGT. Trimming pared 7 bases from V and 5 bases from J, leaving 13 bases between. The CDR3 nucleotides read TGTGCCAGCACGGGCCACGAGGGAGATACGCAGTATTTT. The encoded protein is CASTGHEGDTQYF.

The chain uses TRBV4-2 and TRBJ2-1; D not resolved. Looked up from germline, CDR1 is LGHNA and CDR2 is YNFKEQ. This CDR3 is built from 13 residues. With 1 base removed from V and 4 bases from J, the gap between germline ends came to 5 bases. The CDR3 DNA reads as TGTGCCAGCAGCCAAGTCAGTTACAATGAGCAGTTCTTC. Residues: CASSQVSYNEQFF.

The chain joins TRBV12-3 or TRBV12-4 to TRBJ2-3; D uncertain. The CDR3 consists of 13 residues. V gave up 2 bases and J gave up 4 bases, with 7 bases separating them. CDR3 coding DNA: TGTGCCAGCAGTTTATTTCCCGCAGATACGCAGTATTTT. Its translation: CASSLFPADTQYF.

The chain links TRBV5-1 to TRBJ2-7; TRBD2 might be the D (6 bases). Germline assignment: CDR1 SGHRS and CDR2 YFSETQ. The V end lost 0 bases, the J end lost 0 bases, and 10 bases lay between the germline ends. The CDR3 runs 15 residues. CDR3 sequence reads: CASSLGRGISYEQYF. The CDR3 DNA reads as TGCGCCAGCAGCTTGGGGCGGGGAATCTCCTACGAGCAGTACTTC.

In its sample, this clonotype was seen many times. The V gene is TRBV12-3 or TRBV12-4, the J gene TRBJ2-7; weak D call: TRBD2 (5 bases). This CDR3 comprises 12 residues. Trimming pared 8 bases from V and 0 bases from J, leaving 8 bases between. The CDR3 reads CASGRASYEQYF. DNA of the CDR3: TGTGCCAGCGGGCGGGCCTCCTACGAGCAGTACTTC.

This chain connects TRBV2 to TRBJ2-1; D may correspond to TRBD1 or TRBD2 (7 bases each). Germline CDR1 reads SNHLY; CDR2 reads FYNNEI. Trimming pared 7 bases from V and 3 bases from J, leaving 16 bases between. There are 15 residues in the CDR3. CDR3 protein: CASKRGDSSYNEQFF. For the CDR3, the DNA is TGTGCCAGCAAACGGGGGGACAGTAGCTACAATGAGCAGTTCTTC.

Written as DNA, the CDR3 is TGTGCCAGCAGCCAGGGACTCACCTACGAGCAGTACTTC. It codes for CASSQGLTYEQYF. The chain couples TRBV3-1 to TRBJ2-7; perhaps TRBD2 as D (6 bases). Germline assignment: CDR1 LGHDT and CDR2 YNNKEL (reference sequence). This CDR3 region has 13 residues. Trimming took off 3 bases at V and 2 bases at J, with 8 bases between the two ends.

The table lists this clonotype with a few counts. The V call is TRBV24-1, the J call TRBJ2-4; a possible D gene is TRBD2 (6 bases). Germline V gene sequence: CDR1 KGHDR, CDR2 SFDVKD. Trimming removed 4 bases at V and 7 bases at J, with 16 bases between. The CDR3 covers 15 residues. The CDR3, as DNA: TGTGCCACCAGTGAGGCCCAAACGGGGGAGAACATTCAGTACTTC. Translated: CATSEAQTGENIQYF.

This CDR3 is CASSPTGDSPSKFHNEQFF. The CDR3 DNA reads TGTGCCAGCTCCCCGACGGGGGACAGCCCGTCCAAATTTCACAATGAGCAGTTCTTC. The rearrangement links TRBV18 to TRBJ2-1, with D perhaps TRBD1 (7 bases). From germline, CDR1 is KGHSH and CDR2 LQKENI. CDR3 length equals 19 residues. V was trimmed by 6 bases and J by 5 bases, leaving 29 bases between them.

The CDR3 loop reads CASSWDKQGRETQYF. The CDR3 bases are TGTGCCAGCAGCTGGGATAAACAGGGTCGGGAGACCCAGTACTTC. V is TRBV5-4 and J is TRBJ2-5; D might be TRBD1 (6 bases). V dropped 3 bases and J dropped 5 bases, with 17 bases sitting between them. The CDR3 loop spans 15 amino acids. CDR1 SGHNT and CDR2 YYREEE come from the germline V gene (reference sequence).

This chain joins TRBV7-9 and TRBJ2-1, with a possible D match to TRBD1 (6 bases). The CDR3 has 14 amino acids. Trimming shortened V by 7 bases and J by 6 bases, and 16 bases separated the two germline ends. The germline V gene encodes CDR1 SEHNR and CDR2 FQNEAQ (reference sequence). CDR3 DNA: TGTGCCAGCATGGGGGCGAGGACACCCAATGAGCAGTTCTTC. Translating gives CASMGARTPNEQFF.

This clonotype was observed a few times. The J gene is TRBJ1-2, the V gene TRBV27, with no clear D. Trimming took 2 bases from V and 3 from J, leaving 7 bases between them. The germline gives CDR1 MNHEY, CDR2 SMNVEV (reference sequence). CDR3 length equals 13 residues. CDR3 nucleotides: TGTGCCAGCAGTTTAGGTCCGCACTATGGCTACACCTTC. This translates into CASSLGPHYGYTF.

This clonotype was recorded many times. V is TRBV6-2 or TRBV6-3 and J is TRBJ2-2, with D tentatively TRBD1 (5 bases). The ends were cut back, 7 bases at V and 3 bases at J, with 12 bases in the middle. The CDR3 contains 14 residues. The germline CDR1 and CDR2 sequences are MNHEY and SVGEGT. CDR3 bases: TGTGCCAGCACCAGGGCAGGGCACACCGGGGAGCTGTTTTTT. The encoded protein is CASTRAGHTGELFF.

The chain carries TRBV4-2 and TRBJ2-7; no firm D call. The CDR3 has 13 amino acids. V dropped 0 bases and J dropped 3 bases, with 6 bases sitting between them. Germline V gives CDR1 LGHNA, CDR2 YNFKEQ. DNA of the CDR3: TGTGCCAGCAGCCAAGACGCCAACTACGAGCAGTACTTC. As protein: CASSQDANYEQYF.

This clonotype was recorded many times. The CDR3 DNA reads as TGTGCCAGCAGCTCCGCCTCGGCCTCCGGTAGGGATGAGCAGTTCTTC. The encoded protein is CASSSASASGRDEQFF. The V call is TRBV5-4, the J call TRBJ2-1; no reliable D call. Looked up from germline, CDR1 is SGHNT and CDR2 is YYREEE (reference sequence). The CDR3 loop spans 16 amino acids. V was shortened by 3 bases and J by 8 bases, with 21 bases between the two germline ends.

The chain carries TRBV9 and TRBJ2-3; D perhaps matches TRBD1 (6 bases). The germline CDR1 and CDR2 sequences are SGDLS and YYNGEE. The CDR3 sequence is 16 residues long. The ends were cut back, 2 bases at V and 2 bases at J, with 15 bases in the middle. The CDR3 DNA is TGTGCCAGCAGCGTGAGAGACAGGTTGGCCACAGATACGCAGTATTTT. It codes for CASSVRDRLATDTQYF. The complete variable domain, with remaining parts taken from reference TRBV9 and TRBJ2-3, reads DSGVTQTPKHLITATGQRVTLRCSPRSGDLSVYWYQQSLDQGLQFLIQYYNGEERAKGNILERFSAQQFPDLHSELNLSSLELGDSALYFCASSVRDRLATDTQYFGPGTRLTVL.

The chain joins TRBV29-1 to TRBJ2-3; TRBD2 might be the D (5 bases). The ends were cut back, 4 bases at V and 9 bases at J, with 11 bases in the middle. This CDR3 spans 11 amino acids. CDR1 SQVTM and CDR2 ANQGSEA come from the germline V gene. The CDR3 DNA sequence: TGCAGCGTTGTATGGACTGGGACGCAGTATTTT. Encoded protein: CSVVWTGTQYF.

This sequence joins TRBV10-3 and TRBJ2-3; TRBD1 aligns across 8 bases. This CDR3 region has 16 residues. Trimming took 11 bases from V and 0 from J; bases not matched to a gene: 13. In germline, CDR1 is ENHRY, CDR2 SYGVKD. CDR3 residues: CAAAPDRGWSTDTQYF. CDR3 DNA: TGTGCCGCCGCGCCCGACAGGGGTTGGAGCACAGATACGCAGTATTTT.